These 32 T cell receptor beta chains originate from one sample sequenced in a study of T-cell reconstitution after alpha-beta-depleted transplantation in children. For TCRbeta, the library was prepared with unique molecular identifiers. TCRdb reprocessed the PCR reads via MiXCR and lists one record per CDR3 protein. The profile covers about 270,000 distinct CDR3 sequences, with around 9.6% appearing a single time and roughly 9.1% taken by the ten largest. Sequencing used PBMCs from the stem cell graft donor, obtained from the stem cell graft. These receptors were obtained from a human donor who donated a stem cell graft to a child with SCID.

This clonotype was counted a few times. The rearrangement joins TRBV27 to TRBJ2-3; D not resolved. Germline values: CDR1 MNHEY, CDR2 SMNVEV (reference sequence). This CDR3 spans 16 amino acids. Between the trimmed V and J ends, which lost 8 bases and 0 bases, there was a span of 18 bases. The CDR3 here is CASRPVPRESTDTQYF. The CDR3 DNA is TGTGCCAGCCGCCCCGTGCCCCGAGAAAGCACAGATACGCAGTATTTT.

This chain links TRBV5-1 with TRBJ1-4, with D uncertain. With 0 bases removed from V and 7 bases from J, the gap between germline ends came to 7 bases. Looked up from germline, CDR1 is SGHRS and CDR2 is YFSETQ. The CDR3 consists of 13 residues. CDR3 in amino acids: CASSLASGEKLFF. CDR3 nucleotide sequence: TGCGCCAGCAGCTTGGCGAGTGGTGAAAAACTGTTTTTT.

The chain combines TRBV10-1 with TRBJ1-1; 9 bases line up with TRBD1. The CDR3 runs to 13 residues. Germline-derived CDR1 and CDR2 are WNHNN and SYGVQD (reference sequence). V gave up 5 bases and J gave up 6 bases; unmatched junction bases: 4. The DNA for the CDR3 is TGCGCCAGCAGTTCACAGGGGGCCGCTGAAGCTTTCTTT. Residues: CASSSQGAAEAFF.

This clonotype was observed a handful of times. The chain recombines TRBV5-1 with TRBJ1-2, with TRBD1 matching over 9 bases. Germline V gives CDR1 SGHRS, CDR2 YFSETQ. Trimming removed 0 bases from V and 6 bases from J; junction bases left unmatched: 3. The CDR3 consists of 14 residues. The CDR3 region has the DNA TGCGCCAGCAGCTTGGAAGGGGACAGGGATGGCTACACCTTC. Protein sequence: CASSLEGDRDGYTF.

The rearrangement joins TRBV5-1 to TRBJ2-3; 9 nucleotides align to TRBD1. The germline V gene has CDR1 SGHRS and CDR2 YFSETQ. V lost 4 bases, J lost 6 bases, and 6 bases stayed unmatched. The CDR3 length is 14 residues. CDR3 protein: CASSVRDRVDTQYF. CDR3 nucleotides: TGCGCCAGCAGCGTCCGGGACAGGGTTGATACGCAGTATTTT. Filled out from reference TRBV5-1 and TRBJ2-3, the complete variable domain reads KAGVTQTPRYLIKTRGQQVTLSCSPISGHRSVSWYQQTPGQGLQFLFEYFSETQRNKGNFPGRFSGRQFSNSRSEMNVSTLELGDSALYLCASSVRDRVDTQYFGPGTRLTVL.

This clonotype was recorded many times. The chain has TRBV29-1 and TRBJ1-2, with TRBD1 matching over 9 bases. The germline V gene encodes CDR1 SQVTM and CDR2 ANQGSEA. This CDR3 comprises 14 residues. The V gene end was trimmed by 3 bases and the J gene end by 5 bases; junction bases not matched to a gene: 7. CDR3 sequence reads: CSVDDRGETYGYTF. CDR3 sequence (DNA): TGCAGCGTTGATGACAGGGGGGAGACGTATGGCTACACCTTC.

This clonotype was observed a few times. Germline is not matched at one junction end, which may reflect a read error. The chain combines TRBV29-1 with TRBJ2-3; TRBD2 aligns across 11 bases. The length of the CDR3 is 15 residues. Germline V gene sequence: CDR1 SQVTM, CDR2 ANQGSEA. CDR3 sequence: CSVAPSGGTTYTQYF. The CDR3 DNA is TGCAGCGTTGCCCCTAGCGGGGGGACCACATATACGCAGTATTTT.

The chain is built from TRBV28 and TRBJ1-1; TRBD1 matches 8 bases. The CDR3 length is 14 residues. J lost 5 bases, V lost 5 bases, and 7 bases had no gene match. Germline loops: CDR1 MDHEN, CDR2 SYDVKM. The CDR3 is CASSKTGEGTEAFF. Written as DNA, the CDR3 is TGTGCCAGCAGTAAGACAGGGGAGGGAACTGAAGCTTTCTTT.

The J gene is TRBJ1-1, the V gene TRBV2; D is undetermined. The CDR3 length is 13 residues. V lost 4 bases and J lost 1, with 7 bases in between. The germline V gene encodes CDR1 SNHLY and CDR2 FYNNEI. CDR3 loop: CASSVPTNTEAFF. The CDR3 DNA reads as TGTGCCAGCAGTGTACCCACGAACACTGAAGCTTTCTTT.

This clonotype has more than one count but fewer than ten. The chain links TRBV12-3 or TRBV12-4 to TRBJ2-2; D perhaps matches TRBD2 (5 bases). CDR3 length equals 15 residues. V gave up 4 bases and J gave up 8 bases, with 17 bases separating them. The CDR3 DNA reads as TGTGCCAGCAGTTCCCCCGCGGGCTCCTCGGGGGAGCTGTTTTTT. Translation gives CASSSPAGSSGELFF.

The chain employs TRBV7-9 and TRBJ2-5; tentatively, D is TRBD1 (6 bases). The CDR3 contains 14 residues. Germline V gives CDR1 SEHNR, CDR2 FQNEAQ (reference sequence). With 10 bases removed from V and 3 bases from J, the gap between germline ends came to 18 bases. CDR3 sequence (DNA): TGTGCCACCAAGGCCTTGGGGGCGGAAGAGACCCAGTACTTC. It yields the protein CATKALGAEETQYF.

As DNA, the CDR3 is TGTGCCAGCAGCCAACAACTAGCGGGGGGGTCGGATACGCAGTATTTT. This encodes CASSQQLAGGSDTQYF. This sequence joins TRBV4-2 and TRBJ2-3; 13 bases are shared with TRBD2. With 2 bases clipped from V and 6 bases from J, the junction kept 5 bases outside the gene matches. This CDR3 has 16 residues. Germline CDR1 is LGHNA and CDR2 is YNFKEQ.

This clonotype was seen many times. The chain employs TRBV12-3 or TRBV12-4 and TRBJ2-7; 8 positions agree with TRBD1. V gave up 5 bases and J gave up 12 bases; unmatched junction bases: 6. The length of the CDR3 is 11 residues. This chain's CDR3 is CASSQDRVPYF. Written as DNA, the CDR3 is TGTGCCAGCAGTCAGGACAGGGTGCCGTACTTC.

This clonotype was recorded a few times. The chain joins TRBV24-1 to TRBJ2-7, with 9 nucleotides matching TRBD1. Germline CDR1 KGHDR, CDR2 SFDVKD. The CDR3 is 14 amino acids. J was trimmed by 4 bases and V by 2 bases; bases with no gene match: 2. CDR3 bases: TGTGCCACCAGTGATTGGGGGACAGGGTACGAGCAGTACTTC. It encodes CATSDWGTGYEQYF.

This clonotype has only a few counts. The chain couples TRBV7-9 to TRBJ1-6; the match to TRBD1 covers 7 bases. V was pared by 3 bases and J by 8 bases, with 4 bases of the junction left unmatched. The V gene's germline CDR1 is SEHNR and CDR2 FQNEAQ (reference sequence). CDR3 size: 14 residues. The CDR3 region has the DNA TGTGCCAGCAGCTTGGGGCAGGGGGATTCACCCCTCCACTTT. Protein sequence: CASSLGQGDSPLHF.

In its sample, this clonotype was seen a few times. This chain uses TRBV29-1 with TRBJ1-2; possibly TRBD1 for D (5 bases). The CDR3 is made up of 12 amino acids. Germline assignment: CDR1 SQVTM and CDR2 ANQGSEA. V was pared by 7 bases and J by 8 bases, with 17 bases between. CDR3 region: CSARLGGGGYTF. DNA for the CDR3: TGCAGCGCTAGACTCGGGGGTGGCGGCTACACCTTC.

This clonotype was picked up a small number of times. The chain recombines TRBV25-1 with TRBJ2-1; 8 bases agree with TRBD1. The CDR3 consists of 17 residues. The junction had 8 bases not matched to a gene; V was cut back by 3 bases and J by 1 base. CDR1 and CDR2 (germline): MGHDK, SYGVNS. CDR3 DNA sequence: TGTGCCAGCAGTGAGCGGTGGACAGGGAAGTCCTACAATGAGCAGTTCTTC. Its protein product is CASSERWTGKSYNEQFF.

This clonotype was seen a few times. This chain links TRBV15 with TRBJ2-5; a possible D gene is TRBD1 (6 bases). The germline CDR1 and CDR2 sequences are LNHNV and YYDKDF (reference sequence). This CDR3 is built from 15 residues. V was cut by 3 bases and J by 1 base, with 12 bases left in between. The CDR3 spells CATSSPGTSQETQYF. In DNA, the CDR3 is TGTGCCACCAGCAGCCCCGGGACATCCCAAGAGACCCAGTACTTC.

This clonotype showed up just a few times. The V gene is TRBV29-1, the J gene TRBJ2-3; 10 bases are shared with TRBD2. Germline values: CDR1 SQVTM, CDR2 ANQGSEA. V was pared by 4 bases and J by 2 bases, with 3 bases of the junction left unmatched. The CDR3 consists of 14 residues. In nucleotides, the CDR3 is TGCAGCGTTGGTACTAGCGGGGTCACAGATACGCAGTATTTT. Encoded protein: CSVGTSGVTDTQYF.

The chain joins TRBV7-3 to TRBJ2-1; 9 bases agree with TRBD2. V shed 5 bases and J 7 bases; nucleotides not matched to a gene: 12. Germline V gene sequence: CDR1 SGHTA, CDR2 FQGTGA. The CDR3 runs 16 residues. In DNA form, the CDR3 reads TGTGCCAGCAGCACCAGTTTAGCGGGGGTTGGGAATGAGCAGTTCTTC. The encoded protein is CASSTSLAGVGNEQFF.

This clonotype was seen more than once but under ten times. CDR3 protein: CASRGQGLYQPQHF. CDR3 bases: TGTGCCAGCAGAGGACAGGGGCTGTATCAGCCCCAGCATTTT. V and J are TRBV6-5 and TRBJ1-5; 9 bases fit TRBD1. Germline CDR1 reads MNHEY; CDR2 reads SVGAGI. This CDR3 contains 14 residues. Losses at the gene ends were 6 bases for V and 5 bases for J; bases not matched to a gene: 5.

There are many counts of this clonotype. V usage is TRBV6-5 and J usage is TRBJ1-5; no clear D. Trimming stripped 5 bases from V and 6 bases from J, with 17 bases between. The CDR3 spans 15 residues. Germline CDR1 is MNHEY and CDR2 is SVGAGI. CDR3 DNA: TGTGCCAGCAGTCCTGAGGTGGGTTTCAGTCAGCCCCAGCATTTT. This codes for CASSPEVGFSQPQHF.

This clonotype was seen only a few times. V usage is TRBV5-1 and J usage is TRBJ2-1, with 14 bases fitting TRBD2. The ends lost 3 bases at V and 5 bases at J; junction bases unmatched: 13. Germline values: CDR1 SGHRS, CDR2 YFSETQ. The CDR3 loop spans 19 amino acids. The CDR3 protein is CASSSLTSGGGSPNNEQFF. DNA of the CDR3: TGCGCCAGCAGCTCCCTGACTAGCGGGGGGGGCTCTCCAAACAATGAGCAGTTCTTC.

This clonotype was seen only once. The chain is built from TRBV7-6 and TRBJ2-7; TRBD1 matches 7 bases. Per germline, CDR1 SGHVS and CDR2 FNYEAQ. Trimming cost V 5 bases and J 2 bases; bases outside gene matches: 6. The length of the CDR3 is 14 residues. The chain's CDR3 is CASSPGQAAYEQYF. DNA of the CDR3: TGTGCCAGCAGCCCCGGACAGGCCGCCTACGAGCAGTACTTC.

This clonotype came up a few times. The CDR3 sequence is CASSKVVPGTHTQYF. Here the CDR3 DNA reads TGTGCCTCCTCCAAGGTGGTGCCTGGGACACATACGCAGTATTTT. The J gene is TRBJ2-3, the V gene TRBV3-1, with D possibly TRBD1 on 6 matching bases. V was trimmed by 11 bases and J by 7 bases, leaving 25 bases between them. The germline CDR1 and CDR2 sequences are LGHDT and YNNKEL (reference sequence). This CDR3 is built from 15 residues.

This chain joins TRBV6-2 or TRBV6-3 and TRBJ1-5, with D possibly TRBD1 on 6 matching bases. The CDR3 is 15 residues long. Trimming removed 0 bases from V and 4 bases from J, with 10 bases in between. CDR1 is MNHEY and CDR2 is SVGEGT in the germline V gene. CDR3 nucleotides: TGTGCCAGCAGTTACTCCAGGACAGTTAATCAGCCCCAGCATTTT. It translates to CASSYSRTVNQPQHF.

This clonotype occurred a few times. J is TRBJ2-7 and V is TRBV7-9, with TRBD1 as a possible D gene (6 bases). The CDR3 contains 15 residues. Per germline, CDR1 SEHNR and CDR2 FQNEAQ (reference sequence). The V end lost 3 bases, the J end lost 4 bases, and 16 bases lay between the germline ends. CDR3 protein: CASSFGTHNSYEQYF. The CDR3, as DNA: TGTGCCAGCAGCTTCGGGACACACAACTCTTACGAGCAGTACTTC.

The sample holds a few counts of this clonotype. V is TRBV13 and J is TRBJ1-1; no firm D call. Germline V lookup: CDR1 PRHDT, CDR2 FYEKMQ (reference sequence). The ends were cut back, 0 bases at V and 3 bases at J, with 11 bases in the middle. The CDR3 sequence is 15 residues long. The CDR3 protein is CASSLGRVGDTEAFF. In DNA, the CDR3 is TGTGCCAGCAGCTTAGGCCGTGTGGGCGACACTGAAGCTTTCTTT. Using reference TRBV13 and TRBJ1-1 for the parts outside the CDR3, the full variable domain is AAGVIQSPRHLIKEKRETATLKCYPIPRHDTVYWYQQGPGQDPQFLISFYEKMQSDKGSIPDRFSAQQFSDYHSELNMSSLELGDSALYFCASSLGRVGDTEAFFGQGTRLTVV.

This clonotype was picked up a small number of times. The CDR3 region is CASSLGLAGGPSTGELFF. Here the CDR3 DNA reads TGCGCCAGCAGCTTGGGTCTAGCGGGGGGGCCGAGCACCGGGGAGCTGTTTTTT. This rearrangement joins TRBV5-1 to TRBJ2-2, with 12 bases aligning to TRBD2. Germline lookup yields CDR1 SGHRS and CDR2 YFSETQ. The CDR3 is 18 amino acids. V dropped 0 bases and J dropped 4; count of bases not matched to a gene: 7. Full variable domain (rest looked up from reference TRBV5-1 and TRBJ2-2): KAGVTQTPRYLIKTRGQQVTLSCSPISGHRSVSWYQQTPGQGLQFLFEYFSETQRNKGNFPGRFSGRQFSNSRSEMNVSTLELGDSALYLCASSLGLAGGPSTGELFFGEGSRLTVL.

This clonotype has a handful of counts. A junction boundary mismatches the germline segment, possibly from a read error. CDR3 loop: CASSPLDRTYGYTF. The CDR3 DNA reads TGTGCTAGCAGCCCTTTGGACCGTACTTATGGCTACACCTTC. The chain recombines TRBV7-7 with TRBJ1-2; D remains ambiguous. The CDR3 runs to 14 residues. Germline CDR1 reads SSHAT; CDR2 reads FNYEAQ (reference sequence).

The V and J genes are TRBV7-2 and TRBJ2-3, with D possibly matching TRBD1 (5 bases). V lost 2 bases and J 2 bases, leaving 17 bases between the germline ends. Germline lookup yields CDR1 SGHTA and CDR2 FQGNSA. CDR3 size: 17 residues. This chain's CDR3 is CASSLKAARVPTDTQYF. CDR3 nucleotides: TGTGCCAGCAGCTTAAAGGCAGCCAGGGTACCCACAGATACGCAGTATTTT.

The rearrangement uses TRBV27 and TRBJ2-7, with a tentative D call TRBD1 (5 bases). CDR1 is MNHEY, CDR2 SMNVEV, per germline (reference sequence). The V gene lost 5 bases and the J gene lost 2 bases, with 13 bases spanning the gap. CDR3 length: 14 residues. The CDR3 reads CASSVGVGAYEQYF. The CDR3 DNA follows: TGTGCCAGCAGTGTCGGTGTAGGGGCCTACGAGCAGTACTTC.